This TCR beta chain was profiled in a study of cytomegalovirus exposure and HLA in healthy donors (dated by TCRdb to between 2016 and 2019). Regarding the complete study: An earlier analysis of roughly 570 of the donors reported 250 to 350 Gb of sequence data and around 110 million unique TCR beta sequences obtained from about 179 million T cells. On average, approximately 250,000 unique TCR beta nucleotide sequences were sequenced per donor among about 400 genotyped donors of the cohort, with 15% to 20% of those sequences being non-productive. A later genetic analysis took genome-wide SNP genotypes for 398 of the 666 donors and used that subset as a discovery cohort. Because of strong linkage in the cohort, five DR-DQ haplotypes were treated as single units for association and clustering. An early release covering roughly 580 HLA-typed donors comprised approximately 300 gigabases of sequencing data and around 80 million unique TCR sequences. Typing coverage differed by locus: A, B, C, DRB1 and DQB1 were typed in about 620-630 donors, DQA1 in around 500, DPA1 in 600 to 610, and DPB1 in approximately 450. Rather than drawing on any new phenotypic data, the later analysis identified candidate immune exposures from TCR beta sequences and the way those sequences occurred across donors. Both class I and class II loci were covered by HLA typing, at four-digit resolution. A separate validation cohort of roughly 110 different subjects was used in addition to the 666-subject first cohort. Among the roughly 380 genotyped donors, around 81% belonged to the genetic ancestry cluster associated with self-reported Caucasian donors. All discovery cohort repertoires had been generated on a single sequencing platform. Donor age, sex, ethnicity and CMV serostatus were compiled together with the repertoire data. Using immunosequencing, the study profiled T cell repertoires from 640 or so subjects and related those repertoires to cytomegalovirus serostatus. To predict cytomegalovirus infection status, the study brought together high-throughput TCR immunosequencing, statistical association of individual TCRs with disease status, and machine learning. The study aimed to test whether signatures of past pathogen exposure could be identified by cataloging public T cell receptors. A later analysis re-analyzed previously published TCR beta repertoires from roughly 600 donors and added high-resolution HLA genotyping to study TCR occurrence patterns. An earlier analysis of around 580 of the donors used high-throughput TCR beta sequencing to judge whether each TCR beta V gene segment behaved as functional or pseudogenic. General findings and caveats noted by the study authors: In an earlier analysis of 450 to 750 of the donors, most TCR beta V segments appeared in productive rearrangements about 87% or about 30% of the time, broadly matching IMGT annotations. Most CMV-associated TCR beta chains appeared to be HLA-restricted in a later analysis, and the HLA associations seemed to be driven largely by CMV exposure. The presence/absence analyses assumed that sequencing depth was roughly uniform across donors, and that assumption may not be true. The 87-base-pair reads could not distinguish some IMGT-functional V segments, including TRBV6-2 and TRBV6-3, so those segments were excluded. Cytomegalovirus status was reported to be diagnosed by the classifier with high specificity and sensitivity in both the original and validation cohorts. In a later genetic analysis, a missense DCLRE1C variant was associated with V-gene and J-gene trimming of TCR beta chains, and the association was replicated in an independent cohort. When HLA alleles, especially DR and DQ, strongly co-occurred, attributing TCR associations to individual alleles was difficult. Because counts were too low, roughly 18 rarely observed V segments, including chromosome 9 orphons, were left out of the earlier analysis of some 640 of the donors. Several of the top co-occurrence clusters appeared to be linked to parvovirus B19, influenza, CMV and Epstein-Barr virus, according to a later analysis. Compared with the 666-donor mean, donors in an Asian-associated ancestry cluster had fewer N-insertions in productive TCRs, according to a later genetic analysis. The only immune exposure information available for the cohort was CMV serostatus. Because some donors lacked HLA typing at each locus, the association tests relied only on the typed subset. In vitro tests confirmed that a few of the cytomegalovirus-associated TCR beta chains recognize cytomegalovirus antigens. In a later analysis, HLA-associated TCR beta chains were found to be more clonally expanded and to have lower generation probabilities than equally common non-associated chains. The cohort was sequenced for TCR beta chains only, and without alpha or paired-chain data the features that could be detected were limited. Specific HLA alleles were associated with 15,000 to 20,000 TCR beta sequences at a false discovery rate of 0.05 in a later analysis. The authors suggested that the approach could potentially be extended to other disease states and immunological phenotypes. In the study, approximately 160 TCR beta chains were listed as associated with cytomegalovirus. Across donors, most TCR sequences were observed very rarely, whereas some public TCRs were present in many individuals. Linkage disequilibrium might explain the correlated functional status among segregating V segments, but an unknown experimental factor could not be excluded. A cluster of highly shared sequence variants was judged likely to represent a technical artifact of the sequencing pipeline. In a later analysis, the rate of TCR association differed among HLA loci, with DRB1 alleles having the most associated TCRs and HLA-C alleles having the fewest. A further reported finding was that TCR beta sequences accurately predicted the HLA-A and HLA-B alleles for most subjects in the first cohort.

The cohort comprised 670 or so healthy bone marrow donors. Cohort members were all nominally healthy when sampled, although unrecorded immune exposures were likely present. The donor tested CMV seronegative, placing the donor among the 350 or so seronegative members of the cohort. A peripheral blood sample was collected from each donor, and TCR beta sequencing was performed on peripheral blood mononuclear cells. The Qiagen DNeasy Blood Extraction Kit was used to extract genomic DNA from the blood cell samples. The library was obtained by the immunoSEQ multiplex PCR assay. A mixture of 60 forward primers for TCR Vbeta segments and 13 reverse primers for TCR Jbeta segments was used in the multiplex PCR. A multiplex PCR assay on genomic DNA amplified the CDR3 region of rearranged TCR beta genes. Amplified TCR beta libraries were sequenced as 87-base-pair reads on the Illumina HiSeq System. In the source study's methods: A later analysis counted about 76 million unique TCR beta chains across the 650 to 700 repertoires, and some 11 million of these chains were shared by at least two donors. To remove PCR and sequencing errors, raw reads were error-corrected and collapsed into unique sequences using a nearest-neighbor algorithm that merged closely related sequences. CDR3 sequences were aligned to IMGT reference sequences to assign V, D and J gene segments. Each retained sequence needed at least a six-nucleotide match to both a V gene segment and a J gene segment. A rearrangement was called productive if the CDR3 had no stop codons and remained in frame with V and J, and every other rearrangement was called non-productive. CDR3 was defined according to IMGT convention as the region running from the second conserved V-encoded cysteine to the conserved J-encoded phenylalanine. In an earlier analysis of more than 550 of the donors, sequences lacking an unambiguous match to a single V gene segment were excluded. In an earlier analysis of several hundred of the donors, a V segment was called functional when productive rearrangements were above 56.7%, and segregating when the standard deviation between donors exceeded 5%. To diagnose cytomegalovirus status from the catalog of TCR beta chain sequences, a statistical classification framework was built. In a later analysis, TCR nucleotide sequences were compared against IMGT/GENE-DB human TR gene sequences so that V and J genes could be assigned. The TCRdist pipeline was used in a later analysis to assign CDR3 sequences and most-parsimonious VDJ recombination scenarios. In a later analysis, each TCR beta chain was defined by its CDR3 amino acid sequence together with its V-gene family, and reads lacking a unique V-gene family were excluded. A later analysis removed over 500 highly shared, low-generation-probability nucleotide sequences to deal with suspected cross-contamination and a sequencing artifact. In a later analysis, a clonal expansion index was calculated for each public chain from normalized within-repertoire ranks of inferred template counts. In a later analysis, generation probabilities were computed with a VDJ recombination model fitted to out-of-frame rearrangements, and the resulting probabilities were checked against IGoR. A later analysis scored TCR-TCR, TCR-HLA and TCR-CMV co-occurrence with hypergeometric tests, applying a repertoire-size bias correction to TCR pairs. To estimate false discovery rates, a later analysis permuted the HLA or CMV assignments 20 times. In a later analysis, co-occurring TCRs were grouped with DBSCAN, and TCRdist sequence similarity was added when clustering was performed within HLA-allele-positive subsets. For co-occurrence clustering, repertoires with fewer than 30,000 or more than 120,000 public chains were excluded, along with 4 to 6 repertoires with anomalous nucleotide sharing. TCRdb took this table from immuneACCESS and kept in-frame rearrangements with V and J called. Such tables lack part of the clones; where checked against another copy, unresolved V genes explain under half of the gap, and the rest is unexplained. Clone size and the V and J calls come from that table; the DNA yielded D and trimming. The sample data list around 190,000 clones, and around three quarters of these were observed just once. Of the sample, roughly 0.64% is held by the ten largest clones.

A word on this clone: Its target antigen remains unknown. The sample holds no much larger clone one base away, and base qualities are not on file.

The germline V gene provides CDR1 SGHRS and CDR2 YFSETQ. Trimmed from V: 0 bases; trimmed from J: 4 bases; junction bases lacking a gene match: 4. Inclusive of the bounding cysteine and phenylalanine, the CDR3 is 15 residues long. The entry retains the CDR3 DNA only, 45 bases that are in frame from base 1. Material: PBMCs. This clonotype originated in a woman in her 40s in good health and CMV-seronegative. The rearrangement combines TRBV5-1 with TRBJ2-5, with 9 bases matching TRBD1. The DNA reads TGCGCCAGCAGCTTGGGGGGACAGGGAGGAGAGACCCAGTACTTC. The resulting protein is CASSLGGQGGETQYF.